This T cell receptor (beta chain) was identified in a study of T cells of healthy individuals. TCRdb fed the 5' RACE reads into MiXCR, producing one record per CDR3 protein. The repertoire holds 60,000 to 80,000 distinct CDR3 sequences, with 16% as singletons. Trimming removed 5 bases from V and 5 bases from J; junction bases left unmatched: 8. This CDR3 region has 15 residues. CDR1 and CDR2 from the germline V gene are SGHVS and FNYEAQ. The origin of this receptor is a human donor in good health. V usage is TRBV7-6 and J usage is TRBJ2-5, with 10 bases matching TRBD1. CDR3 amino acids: CASSQRQGATETQYF. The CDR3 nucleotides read TGTGCCAGCAGCCAGCGACAGGGGGCAACCGAGACCCAGTACTTC.